This TCR beta chain came from a study of T-cell reconstitution after alpha-beta-depleted transplantation in children. Germline V gives CDR1 KGHSH, CDR2 LQKENI. With 3 bases removed from V and 2 bases from J, the gap between germline ends came to 15 bases. This CDR3 region has 16 residues. Using unique molecular identifiers, the investigators prepared the TCRbeta library. TCRdb ran MiXCR on the PCR reads and lists one entry per CDR3 protein. This sample has about 210,000 distinct CDR3 sequences, with roughly a sixth found just once. Study-wide findings and caveats: From newly produced T cells came most of the T-cell counts and diversity one year after transplant. As was reported, about two months after transplant, alpha-beta T cells came from several hundred expanded graft clones. For some patients, TCRbeta diversity was high at day 60 because of recipient T cells and thymic progenitors that survived.

A note on this clonotype: Its antigen is still unknown.

V gene TRBV18 combines with J gene TRBJ2-3, with D uncertain. The source was PBMCs, mostly from graft donor cells, collected 360 days after TCRalphabeta/CD19-depleted stem cell transplant. This sequence was found in a male patient aged 2 to 10 who had a stem cell transplant for acute lymphoblastic leukemia, so the T cells may come from the graft donor. The CDR3 sequence: CASSPPGRPFTDTQYF. CDR3 bases: TGTGCCAGCTCACCGCCTGGTCGGCCCTTCACAGATACGCAGTATTTT. The variable domain in full, completed from reference TRBV18 and TRBJ2-3, reads NAGVMQNPRHLVRRRGQEARLRCSPMKGHSHVYWYRQLPEEGLKFMVYLQKENIIDESGMPKERFSAEFPKEGPSILRIQQVVRGDSAAYFCASSPPGRPFTDTQYFGPGTRLTVL.